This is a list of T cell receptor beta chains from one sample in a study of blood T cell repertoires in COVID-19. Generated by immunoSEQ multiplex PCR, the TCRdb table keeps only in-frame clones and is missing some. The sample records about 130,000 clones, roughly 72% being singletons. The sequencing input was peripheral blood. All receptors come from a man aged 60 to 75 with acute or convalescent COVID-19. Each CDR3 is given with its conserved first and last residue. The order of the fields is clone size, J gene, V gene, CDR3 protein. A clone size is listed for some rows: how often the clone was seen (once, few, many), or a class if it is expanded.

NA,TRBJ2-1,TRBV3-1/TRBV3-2,CASSQDLGGSNEQFF
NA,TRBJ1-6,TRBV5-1,CASREGQGNSPLHF
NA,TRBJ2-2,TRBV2,CASTLSGNTGELFF
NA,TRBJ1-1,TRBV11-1,CASSDTGSTEAFF
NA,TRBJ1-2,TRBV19,CASSTPGTGHGYTF
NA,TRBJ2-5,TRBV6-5,CASSYSGGETQYF
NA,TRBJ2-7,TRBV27,CASSSITRWGHEQYF
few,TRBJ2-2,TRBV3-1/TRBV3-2,CASSRIAGGSGELFF
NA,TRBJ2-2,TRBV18,CASSPLAGGPGTGELFF
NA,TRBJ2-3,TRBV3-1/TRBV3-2,CASSLQPEGDTQYF
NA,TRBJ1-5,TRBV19,CASSTGTDIFYSNQPQHF
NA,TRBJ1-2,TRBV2,CASSEGRGFGYGYTF
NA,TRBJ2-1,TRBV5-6,CASSPTQGALGLVFIF
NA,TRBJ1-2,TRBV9,CASSDLDSQNYGYTF
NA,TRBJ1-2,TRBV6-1,CASSERTGGRVYGYTF
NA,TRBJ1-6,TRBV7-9,CASSEARDISPLHF
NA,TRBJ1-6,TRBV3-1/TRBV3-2,CASSGDPTGSPLHF
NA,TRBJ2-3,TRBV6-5,CASRTGGAGTDTQYF
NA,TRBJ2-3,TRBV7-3,CASSLKLAGAIDTQYF
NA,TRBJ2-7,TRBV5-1,CASSLGTGTYEQYF
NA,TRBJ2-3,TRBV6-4,CASSDSGGAQYTQYF
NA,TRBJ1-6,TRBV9,CASSQRQGNSPLHF
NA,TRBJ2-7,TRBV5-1,CASSFGTGFYEQYF
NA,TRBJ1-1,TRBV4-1,CASSQGALGGTEAFF
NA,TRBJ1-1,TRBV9,CASSVVEENTEAFF
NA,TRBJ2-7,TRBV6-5,CASSPSGVPYEQYF
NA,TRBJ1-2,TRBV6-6,CASSADRVTNYGYTF
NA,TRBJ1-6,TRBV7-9,CASSLAGGNSPLHF
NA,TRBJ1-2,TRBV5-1,CASSLEPTGVGRWGYTF
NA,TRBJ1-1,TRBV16,CASSQSRVGNTEAFF
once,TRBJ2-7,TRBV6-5,CASTPPGTRTDEQYF
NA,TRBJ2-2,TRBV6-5,CASREKRELFF
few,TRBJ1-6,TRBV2,CASSEQGRAPLHF
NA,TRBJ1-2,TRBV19,CASSIAQGVTKGYTF
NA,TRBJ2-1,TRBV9,CARDRDRDYNEQFF
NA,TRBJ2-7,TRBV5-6,CASSRGQGWEQYF
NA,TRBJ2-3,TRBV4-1,CASSHSLAGGLSDTQYF
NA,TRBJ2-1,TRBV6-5,CATSTYNEQFF
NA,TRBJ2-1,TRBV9,CASSVEGVRNEQFF
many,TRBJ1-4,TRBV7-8,CASSLNSGSLEKLFF
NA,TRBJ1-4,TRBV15,CATSIQGSSNEKLFF
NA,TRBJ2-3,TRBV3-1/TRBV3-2,CASSSSTGTDTQYF
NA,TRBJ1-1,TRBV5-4,CASSLRGNTEAFF
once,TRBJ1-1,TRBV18,CASSRQGALYEAFF
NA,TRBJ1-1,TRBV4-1,CASSRMNRGDTEAFF
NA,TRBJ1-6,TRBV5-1,CASSLERGIQGYSPLHF